The clone carrying this TCR beta chain has a single count. Per the germline V gene, CDR1 is ENHRY and CDR2 is SYGVKD. The CDR3 is 11 amino acids. The V end was cut by 4 bases, the J end by 9 bases, with 7 bases between. This entry belongs to a study of blood T cell repertoires in COVID-19. On the study more broadly: Sites in the United States, Italy and Spain provided acute and convalescent COVID-19 samples. Sample material is recorded as cDNA or gDNA derived from T cells, B-cell-depleted T cells, or PBMCs.

Assay: immunoSEQ multiplex PCR; the TCRdb copy retains only in-frame clones and omits some. The table has about 200,000 clones, roughly 75% seen once. The receptor was isolated from a woman in her seventies with acute or convalescent COVID-19. The chain combines TRBV10-3 with TRBJ2-1; D remains unclear. The material sequenced was peripheral blood. The chain's CDR3 is CAISGGSEQFF. The CDR3 region has the DNA TGTGCCATCAGTGGTGGCTCTGAGCAGTTCTTC.